Following are 4 T cell receptor beta chains from one sample sequenced in a study of blood T cell repertoires in COVID-19. Clones were read by immunoSEQ multiplex PCR, and TCRdb kept only the in-frame ones, dropping some. The sample includes about 50,000 clones, 75% to 80% seen only once; the top ten take around 21%. Sequences were obtained from peripheral blood. The origin of the receptors is a man aged 50 or older with active or convalescent COVID-19.

The V and J genes are TRBV5-1 and TRBJ2-5; TRBD2 aligns across 7 bases. The CDR3 is 15 amino acids. Germline CDR1 and CDR2: SGHRS and YFSETQ. Trimming removed 3 bases from V and 5 bases from J; junction bases left unmatched: 10. The CDR3 is CASSWIREVGETQYF. CDR3 coding DNA: TGCGCCAGCAGCTGGATACGGGAGGTAGGGGAGACCCAGTACTTC. The entire variable domain, with the rest obtained from reference TRBV5-1 and TRBJ2-5, is as follows: KAGVTQTPRYLIKTRGQQVTLSCSPISGHRSVSWYQQTPGQGLQFLFEYFSETQRNKGNFPGRFSGRQFSNSRSEMNVSTLELGDSALYLCASSWIREVGETQYFGPGTRLLVL.

This rearrangement joins TRBV2 to TRBJ2-1; 7 bases match TRBD1. The CDR3 extends over 13 amino acids. V shed 6 bases, J shed 7 bases, and the junction held 6 bases outside the gene matches. Germline lookup yields CDR1 SNHLY and CDR2 FYNNEI. The CDR3, as DNA: TGTGCCAGCAGCTTGAACAGGGGTAATGAGCAGTTCTTC. This sequence encodes CASSLNRGNEQFF.

Only a few counts were recorded for this clone. The chain couples TRBV11-2 to TRBJ2-1; 8 nucleotides agree with TRBD2. This CDR3 has 15 amino acids. Germline V gene sequence: CDR1 SGHAT, CDR2 FQNNGV. With V trimmed by 1 base and J by 3 bases, 2 bases remained unmatched. CDR3 protein: CASSLAAGVYNEQFF. CDR3 in DNA: TGTGCCAGCAGCTTAGCAGCGGGAGTCTACAATGAGCAGTTCTTC.

V gene TRBV5-1 combines with J gene TRBJ1-1; no definite D call. Germline-derived CDR1 and CDR2 are SGHRS and YFSETQ. Trimming removed 5 bases from V and 5 bases from J, with 19 bases in between. The CDR3 totals 15 residues. The CDR3 DNA sequence: TGCGCCAGCAGAACCGACTTCGGCTCTGGGACTGAAGCTTTCTTT. Its translation is CASRTDFGSGTEAFF.